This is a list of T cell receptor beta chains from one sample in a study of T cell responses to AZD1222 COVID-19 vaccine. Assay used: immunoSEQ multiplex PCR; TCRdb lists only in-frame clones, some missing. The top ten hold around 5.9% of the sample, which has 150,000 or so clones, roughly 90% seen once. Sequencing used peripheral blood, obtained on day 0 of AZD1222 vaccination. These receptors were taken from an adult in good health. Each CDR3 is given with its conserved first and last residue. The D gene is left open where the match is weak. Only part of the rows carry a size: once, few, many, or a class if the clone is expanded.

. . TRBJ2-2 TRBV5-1 TGCGCCAGCACCTCCAGGGGAGTAGGCACCGGGGAGCTGTTTTTT CASTSRGVGTGELFF
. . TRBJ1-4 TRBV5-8 TGTGCCAGCAGCTTGGGCCAAAAACTGTTTTTT CASSLGQKLFF
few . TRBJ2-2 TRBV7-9 TGTGCCAGCAGCTTCTGGAGGGGCGGTCCCGGGGAGCTGTTTTTT CASSFWRGGPGELFF
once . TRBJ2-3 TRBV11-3 TGTGCCAGCAGCTTTTCCGGGAGTGACGCAGATACGCAGTATTTT CASSFSGSDADTQYF
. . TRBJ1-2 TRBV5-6 TGTGCCAGCAGCACCCTGATGGGGCCGGGGGATGGCTACACCTTC CASSTLMGPGDGYTF
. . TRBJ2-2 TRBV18 TGTGCCAGCTCACACGGGACCTCCTCGAACACCGGGGAGCTGTTTTTT CASSHGTSSNTGELFF
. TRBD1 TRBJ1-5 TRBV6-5 TGTGCCAGCAGTTCAGGGGGCTGGGAGCCCCAGCATTTT CASSSGGWEPQHF
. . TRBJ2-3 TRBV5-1 TGCGCCAGCAGCTTAGAAGATACGCAGTATTTT CASSLEDTQYF
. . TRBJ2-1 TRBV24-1 TGTGCCACCAGTGGCCTACGGGGGAGCTCCTACAATGAGCAGTTCTTC CATSGLRGSSYNEQFF
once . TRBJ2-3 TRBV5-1 TGCGCCAGCAGCTTGGGGGGGCCGGGCACAGATACGCAGTATTTT CASSLGGPGTDTQYF
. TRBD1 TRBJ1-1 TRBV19 TGTGCCAGTAGTCCGGGACAGGGGCAGCAGAACACTGAAGCTTTCTTT CASSPGQGQQNTEAFF
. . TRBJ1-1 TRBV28 TGTGCCAGCAGTTTAGCAATAGGCCAGGGTGACACTGAAGCTTTCTTT CASSLAIGQGDTEAFF
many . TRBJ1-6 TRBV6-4 TGTGCCAGCAGCCCGGGTTCAGGAGAAGGATCACCCCTCCACTTT CASSPGSGEGSPLHF
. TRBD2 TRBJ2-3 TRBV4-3 TGCGCCAGCAGTCCTATAGCGGGATCCACAGATACGCAGTATTTT CASSPIAGSTDTQYF
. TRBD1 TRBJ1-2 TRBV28 TGTGCCAGCAGCCTGGACAGGAAACGCTACACCTTC CASSLDRKRYTF
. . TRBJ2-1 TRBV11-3 TGTGCCAGCAGCTCCCTGACGGGGCAGGGCACCTACAATGAGCAGTTCTTC CASSSLTGQGTYNEQFF
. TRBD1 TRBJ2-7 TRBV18 TGTGCCAGCTCACCCGGCGGGACAGGTTACTACGAGCAGTACTTC CASSPGGTGYYEQYF
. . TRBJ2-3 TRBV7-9 TGTGCCAGCAGCTTATCCCAAAGGGTCGATAGCACAGATACGCAGTATTTT CASSLSQRVDSTDTQYF
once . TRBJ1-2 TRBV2 TGTGCCGAAGGGAAGGGTAGGGAAAACTATGGCTACACCTTC CAEGKGRENYGYTF
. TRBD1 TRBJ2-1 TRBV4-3 TGCGCCAGCAGCCAGGACAGGGTGGCCTACAATGAGCAGTTCTTC CASSQDRVAYNEQFF
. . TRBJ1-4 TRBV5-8 TGTGCCAGCAGCTTGCGACAGACAAATGAAAAACTGTTTTTT CASSLRQTNEKLFF
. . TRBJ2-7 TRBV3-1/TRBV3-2 TGTGCCAGCAGCTTCGACCATGGGAGCGAGCAGTACTTC CASSFDHGSEQYF
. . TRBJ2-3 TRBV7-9 TGTGCCAGCAGCTTAAGCACAGCCACAGATACGCAGTATTTT CASSLSTATDTQYF
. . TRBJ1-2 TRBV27 TGTGCCAGCAAATCTCCCGGGAGCTATGGCTACACCTTC CASKSPGSYGYTF
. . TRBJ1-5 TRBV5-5 TGTGCCAGCAGCTTGTCTGACGGGGGTCGGCAGCCCCAGCATTTT CASSLSDGGRQPQHF
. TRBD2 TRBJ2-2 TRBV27 TGTGCCAGCAGTTTAACGCGGGAGCCCGGGGAGCTGTTTTTT CASSLTREPGELFF
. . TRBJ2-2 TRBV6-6 TGTGCCAGCAGTTACTTCCCTGGGAGGACCGGGGAGCTGTTTTTT CASSYFPGRTGELFF
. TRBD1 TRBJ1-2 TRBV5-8 TGTGCCAGCAGCCCGACAGGGGGCCTCTATGGCTACACCTTC CASSPTGGLYGYTF
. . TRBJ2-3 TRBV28 TGTGCCAGCAGTTTACGGGGGGCGGGCACAGATACGCAGTATTTT CASSLRGAGTDTQYF
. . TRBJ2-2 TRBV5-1 TGCGCCAGCAGCTTACAGGTTAACACCGGGGAGCTGTTTTTT CASSLQVNTGELFF
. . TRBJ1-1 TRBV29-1 TGCAGCGTCCATGGGGGAAGTGAAGCTTTCTTT CSVHGGSEAFF
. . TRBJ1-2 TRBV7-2 TGTGCCAGCAGCCCCTCGGGACGGGAGAACTATGGCTACACCTTC CASSPSGRENYGYTF
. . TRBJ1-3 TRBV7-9 TGTGCCAGCAGCTTAGCTCGGGTGTTCGGAAACACCATATATTTT CASSLARVFGNTIYF
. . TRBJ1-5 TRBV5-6 TGTGCCAGCAGCTTGGGTAGCAATCAGCCCCAGCATTTT CASSLGSNQPQHF
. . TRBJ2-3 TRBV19 TGTGCCAGTAGCTCTGAGGGTTTGGACTCATATAGCACAGATACGCAGTATTTT CASSSEGLDSYSTDTQYF
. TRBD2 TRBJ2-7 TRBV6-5 TGTGCCAGCACCGAGGGTCTAGCGGGGCGCGAGCAGTACTTC CASTEGLAGREQYF
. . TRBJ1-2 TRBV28 TGTGCCAGCAGCGGGACTCCGGCGTTAATCAATGGCTACACCTTC CASSGTPALINGYTF
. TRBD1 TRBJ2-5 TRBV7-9 TGTGCCTTCGACAGGGGGGGAGAGACCCAGTACTTC CAFDRGGETQYF
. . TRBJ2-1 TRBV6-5 TGTGCCAGCAGTCACTCGGGAAGAGAGCAGTTCTTC CASSHSGREQFF
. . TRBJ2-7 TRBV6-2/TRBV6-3 TGTGCCAGCAGTTTTAAGGGACCCCCCGGGGAGCAGTACTTC CASSFKGPPGEQYF
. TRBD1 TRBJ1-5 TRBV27 TGTGCCAGCAGTTTAAGTTTGGGGACAGCCAGCAATCAGCCCCAGCATTTT CASSLSLGTASNQPQHF
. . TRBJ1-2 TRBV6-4 TGTGCCAGCACCCTACTTGGGAGGGGGGCAAACTATGGCTACACCTTC CASTLLGRGANYGYTF
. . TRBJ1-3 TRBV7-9 TGTGCCAGCAGAAATACAGGCTCTGGAAACACCATATATTTT CASRNTGSGNTIYF
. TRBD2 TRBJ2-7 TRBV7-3 TGTGCCAGCAGCCCTGGTAGCGGGAGTTACGAGCAGTACTTC CASSPGSGSYEQYF
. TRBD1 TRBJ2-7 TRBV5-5 TGTGCCAGCAGCCGCGGGACAGGGGACTACGAGCAGTACTTC CASSRGTGDYEQYF
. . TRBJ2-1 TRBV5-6 TGTGCCAGCAGCTTGTCTATCGGCTTCACCTTATACAATGAGCAGTTCTTC CASSLSIGFTLYNEQFF
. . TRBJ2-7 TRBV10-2 TGCGCCAGCAGCCCGTCGGGGGTAGGCGAGCAGTACTTC CASSPSGVGEQYF
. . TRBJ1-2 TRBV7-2 TGTGCCAGCAGCTTAGATCCGGGGGAGCGGGGCTACACCTTC CASSLDPGERGYTF
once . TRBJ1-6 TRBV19 TGTGCCAGTAGTTCCGGGGGCCCCGGAATTTCACCCCTCCACTTT CASSSGGPGISPLHF
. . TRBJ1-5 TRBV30 TGTGCCTGGAGTGGAGTTGATCAGCCCCAGCATTTT CAWSGVDQPQHF
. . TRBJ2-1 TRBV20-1 TGCAGTGCTGATCAGGAGCACGAGCAGTTCTTC CSADQEHEQFF
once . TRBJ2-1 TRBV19 TGTGCCAGTAAGAGGAGCTCCTACAATGAGCAGTTCTTC CASKRSSYNEQFF
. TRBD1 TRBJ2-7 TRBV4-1 TGCGCCAGCAGCCGCCAGACAGGGAGTGAGCAGTACTTC CASSRQTGSEQYF
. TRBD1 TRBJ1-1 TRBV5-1 TGCGCCAGCACCAGAGAAGGACAGGGTGAAGCTTTCTTT CASTREGQGEAFF
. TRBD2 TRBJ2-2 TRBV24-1 TGTGCCACCAGTGATTTGTATGCGGGAGGTACCGGGGAGCTGTTTTTT CATSDLYAGGTGELFF
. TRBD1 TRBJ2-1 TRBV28 TGTGCCAGCAGTCCCGGGACAGGGGGCTACAATGAGCAGTTCTTC CASSPGTGGYNEQFF
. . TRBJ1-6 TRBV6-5 TGTGCCAGCAGTTCGGGGGTGGGTTTAAACAATTCACCCCTCCACTTT CASSSGVGLNNSPLHF
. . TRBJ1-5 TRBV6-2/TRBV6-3 TGTGCCAGCAGTTCTGCAAGCAATCAGCCCCAGCATTTT CASSSASNQPQHF
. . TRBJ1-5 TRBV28 TGTGCCAGCAGTCCACGGGGACCAACGGGGGCCCAGCATTTT CASSPRGPTGAQHF